These 22 T cell receptor beta chains originate from one sample sequenced in a study of T cell responses to AZD1222 COVID-19 vaccine. This table comes from immunoSEQ multiplex PCR, and its TCRdb copy is limited to in-frame clones, with some not included. The sample consists of some 90,000 clones, approximately 88% of them appearing once. This specimen consisted of peripheral blood, obtained 28 days after the second AZD1222 dose. Every receptor here comes from an adult who received the AZD1222 COVID-19 vaccine.

V is TRBV19 and J is TRBJ1-2, with TRBD1 as a possible D gene (6 bases). Deletions cut 1 base from V and 1 base from J, with 13 bases between. The germline V gene has CDR1 LNHDA and CDR2 SQIVND (reference sequence). The length of the CDR3 is 16 residues. The CDR3 nucleotides read TGTGCCAGTAGTATAGCAGGGGACATCCTTAACTATGGCTACACCTTC. As protein: CASSIAGDILNYGYTF.

This clone has a handful of counts. The chain combines TRBV10-1 with TRBJ1-2; tentative D call: TRBD1 (5 bases). V lost 7 bases to trimming and J lost 0 bases, with 12 bases between them. This CDR3 contains 14 residues. CDR1 WNHNN and CDR2 SYGVQD come from the germline V gene (reference sequence). The CDR3 DNA reads as TGCGCCAGCATTCAGACAGTGTCTAACTATGGCTACACCTTC. It specifies CASIQTVSNYGYTF.

This clone was detected once. The J gene is TRBJ1-1, the V gene TRBV7-2; a possible D gene is TRBD1 (5 bases). Germline loops: CDR1 SGHTA, CDR2 FQGNSA. The CDR3 loop spans 16 amino acids. V was trimmed by 0 bases and J by 1 base, leaving 12 bases between them. Written as DNA, the CDR3 is TGTGCCAGCAGCTTAGCGCAGCAGGGCGGGAACACTGAAGCTTTCTTT. This codes for CASSLAQQGGNTEAFF.

The table lists this clone with a few counts. For the CDR3, the DNA is TGTGCCAGCAGTGATAACAGGGGGTTAGGAAACACCATATATTTT. Translated, it gives CASSDNRGLGNTIYF. The genes are TRBV25-1 and TRBJ1-3, with 8 bases aligning to TRBD1. Trimming cost V 3 bases and J 4 bases; bases outside gene matches: 5. In germline, CDR1 is MGHDK, CDR2 SYGVNS. This CDR3 comprises 15 residues.

This chain links TRBV3-1 (or the pseudogene TRBV3-2) with TRBJ1-3; possibly TRBD1 for D (6 bases). Germline CDR1 is LGHDT and CDR2 is YNNKEL (reference sequence). This CDR3 comprises 16 residues. V was cut by 4 bases and J by 0 bases, with 13 bases left in between. The CDR3 sequence is CASSPRDTRSGNTIYF. In DNA form, the CDR3 reads TGTGCCAGCAGCCCACGGGACACCCGCTCTGGAAACACCATATATTTT.

The rearrangement links TRBV5-1 to TRBJ1-4; 10 nucleotides align to TRBD1. Per germline, CDR1 SGHRS and CDR2 YFSETQ. There are 14 residues in the CDR3. Trimming at V came to 0 bases and at J to 7 bases, leaving 0 bases not matched to a gene. As DNA, the CDR3 is TGCGCCAGCAGCTTGGGGACAGGGGGTGAAAAACTGTTTTTT. This codes for CASSLGTGGEKLFF.

The CDR3 here is CASSGTAAYGYTF. The CDR3, as DNA: TGTGCCAGCAGCGGGACGGCTGCCTATGGCTACACCTTC. The V call is TRBV2, the J call TRBJ1-2, with D maybe TRBD1 (5 bases). Germline V gives CDR1 SNHLY, CDR2 FYNNEI. V lost 6 bases and J lost 4, with 12 bases in between. The CDR3 sequence is 13 residues long.

The V and J genes are TRBV30 and TRBJ1-1, with a weak D call TRBD1 (5 bases). V was shortened by 5 bases and J by 4 bases, with 14 bases between the two germline ends. Germline values: CDR1 GTSNPN, CDR2 SVGIG (reference sequence). CDR3 length equals 13 residues. CDR3 DNA: TGTGCCTGGGGGAGATACGGGGGCACTGAAGCTTTCTTT. It specifies CAWGRYGGTEAFF.

The chain joins TRBV15 to TRBJ2-1; TRBD2 might be the D (8 bases). V lost 1 base, J lost 6 bases, and 34 bases lay in between. Germline values: CDR1 LNHNV, CDR2 YYDKDF (reference sequence). CDR3 length: 22 residues. CDR3 protein: CATSRGRGGQRGRVSVLNEQFF. The CDR3 region has the DNA TGTGCCACCAGCAGAGGGCGAGGGGGCCAGCGGGGGCGTGTGAGTGTCCTCAATGAGCAGTTCTTC.

The chain combines TRBV27 with TRBJ2-7; 8 nucleotides line up with TRBD2. V lost 1 base, J lost 5 bases, and 10 bases stayed unmatched. The CDR3 has 16 residues. CDR1 is MNHEY and CDR2 is SMNVEV in the germline V gene (reference sequence). CDR3 region: CASSLYGGATEHEQYF. CDR3 nucleotides: TGTGCCAGCAGTTTATACGGGGGGGCCACGGAGCACGAGCAGTACTTC.

This chain links TRBV11-1 with TRBJ1-2; D perhaps matches TRBD1 (5 bases). The CDR3 is 16 amino acids. The V gene lost 5 bases and the J gene lost 1 base, with 17 bases spanning the gap. Germline-derived CDR1 and CDR2 are SGHAT and FQDESV (reference sequence). CDR3 sequence reads: CASSPTGPGSNYGYTF. In DNA form, the CDR3 reads TGTGCCAGCAGCCCAACCGGACCAGGGAGTAACTATGGCTACACCTTC. The entire variable domain, with the rest obtained from reference TRBV11-1 and TRBJ1-2, is as follows: EAEVAQSPRYKITEKSQAVAFWCDPISGHATLYWYRQILGQGPELLVQFQDESVVDDSQLPKDRFSAERLKGVDSTLKIQPAELGDSAMYLCASSPTGPGSNYGYTFGSGTRLTVV.

CDR3: CASSLYGVNTEAFF. The DNA for the CDR3 is TGCGCCAGCAGCTTGTATGGGGTGAACACTGAAGCTTTCTTT. V gene TRBV5-1 combines with J gene TRBJ1-1; D gene ambiguous. CDR3 length equals 14 residues. V was clipped by 1 base and J by 0 bases, with 7 bases between them. The germline CDR1 and CDR2 sequences are SGHRS and YFSETQ.

The chain carries TRBV7-9 and TRBJ1-2; TRBD1 aligns across 9 bases. CDR1 and CDR2 (germline): SEHNR, FQNEAQ (reference sequence). Germline trimming cut 5 bases from V and 4 bases from J; bases unmatched to any gene: 2. The CDR3 contains 13 residues. The CDR3 nucleotides read TGTGCCAGCAGCAAGACAGGGGGCTATGGCTACACCTTC. This gives the protein CASSKTGGYGYTF.

The rearrangement links TRBV7-9 to TRBJ1-1, with 8 nucleotides matching TRBD1. Germline lookup yields CDR1 SEHNR and CDR2 FQNEAQ (reference sequence). This CDR3 has 15 residues. J was trimmed by 5 bases and V by 1 base; bases with no gene match: 6. In nucleotides, the CDR3 is TGTGCCAGCAGCTTAGTATCAGGGGGCGGTACTGAAGCTTTCTTT. As protein: CASSLVSGGGTEAFF.

The table lists this clone with a few counts. V is TRBV11-2 and J is TRBJ2-1; TRBD2 aligns across 8 bases. Germline-derived CDR1 and CDR2 are SGHAT and FQNNGV. CDR3 length equals 18 residues. V shed 5 bases, J shed 0 bases, and the junction held 12 bases outside the gene matches. The CDR3 spells CASSPRRRLAPSYNEQFF. In nucleotides, the CDR3 is TGTGCCAGCAGCCCACGCCGACGACTAGCGCCCTCCTACAATGAGCAGTTCTTC.

The chain carries TRBV2 and TRBJ2-7; 10 bases line up with TRBD2. The V and J ends lost 5 bases and 3 bases, in that order; junction bases with no gene match: 7. The germline V gene has CDR1 SNHLY and CDR2 FYNNEI. This CDR3 region has 15 residues. The chain's CDR3 is CASSPQAGGSYEQYF. The CDR3 DNA is TGTGCCAGCAGTCCACAAGCGGGGGGGAGCTACGAGCAGTACTTC. The whole variable domain, filled in from reference TRBV2 and TRBJ2-7, reads EPEVTQTPSHQVTQMGQEVILRCVPISNHLYFYWYRQILGQKVEFLVSFYNNEISEKSEIFDDQFSVERPDGSNFTLKIRSTKLEDSAMYFCASSPQAGGSYEQYFGPGTRLTVT.

This chain joins TRBV18 and TRBJ1-4, with a weak D call TRBD1 (6 bases). Deletions cut 6 bases from V and 7 bases from J, with 15 bases between. Germline CDR1 reads KGHSH; CDR2 reads LQKENI. This CDR3 region has 14 residues. In nucleotides, the CDR3 is TGTGCCAGCTCCGACCAGGGGCAAGTTGAAAAACTGTTTTTT. This codes for CASSDQGQVEKLFF.

V and J are TRBV3-1 (or the pseudogene TRBV3-2) and TRBJ2-5, with D unresolved. This CDR3 contains 16 residues. CDR1 is LGHDT, CDR2 YNNKEL, per germline (reference sequence). Trimming pared 1 base from V and 5 bases from J, leaving 17 bases between. The CDR3 DNA reads TGTGCCAGCAGCCAAGCAAAAGCGTACTCTAGGGAGACCCAGTACTTC. Translating it yields CASSQAKAYSRETQYF.

The V and J genes are TRBV12-5 and TRBJ1-2, with D unresolved. CDR3 size: 13 residues. The germline V gene encodes CDR1 LGHNT and CDR2 FRNRAP. Trimming took 4 bases from V and 7 from J, leaving 13 bases between them. The CDR3 nucleotides read TGTGCTAGTGGTTCCCTTCCTTCTGGTGGCTACACCTTC. Translation: CASGSLPSGGYTF.

The V and J genes are TRBV12-5 and TRBJ1-1; D is unclear. V dropped 6 bases and J dropped 0 bases, with 8 bases sitting between them. The CDR3 runs 13 residues. The V gene's germline CDR1 is LGHNT and CDR2 FRNRAP. The CDR3 DNA is TGTGCTAGTGGGAGAAGGGTGAACACTGAAGCTTTCTTT. Its protein is CASGRRVNTEAFF.

This chain links TRBV9 with TRBJ2-2; 12 bases match TRBD1. The CDR3 runs to 16 residues. V trimming: 4 bases; J trimming: 7 bases; junction bases outside the gene matches: 8. Germline V gives CDR1 SGDLS, CDR2 YYNGEE. CDR3 coding DNA: TGTGCCAGCAGCCTAAGGGACAGGGGGCCGGTCGGGGAGCTGTTTTTT. Amino acid sequence: CASSLRDRGPVGELFF.

The gene calls are TRBV25-1 and TRBJ1-1; 10 nucleotides match TRBD1. Unmatched junction bases numbered 7, after V lost 6 bases and J lost 3 bases. The germline V gene encodes CDR1 MGHDK and CDR2 SYGVNS. CDR3 length: 15 residues. The CDR3 protein is CASRPRQGAHTEAFF. The CDR3 DNA sequence: TGTGCCAGCAGGCCCCGACAGGGGGCTCACACTGAAGCTTTCTTT. Full variable domain (missing parts from reference TRBV25-1 and TRBJ1-1): EADIYQTPRYLVIGTGKKITLECSQTMGHDKMYWYQQDPGMELHLIHYSYGVNSTEKGDLSSESTVSRIRTEHFPLTLESARPSHTSQYLCASRPRQGAHTEAFFGQGTRLTVV.